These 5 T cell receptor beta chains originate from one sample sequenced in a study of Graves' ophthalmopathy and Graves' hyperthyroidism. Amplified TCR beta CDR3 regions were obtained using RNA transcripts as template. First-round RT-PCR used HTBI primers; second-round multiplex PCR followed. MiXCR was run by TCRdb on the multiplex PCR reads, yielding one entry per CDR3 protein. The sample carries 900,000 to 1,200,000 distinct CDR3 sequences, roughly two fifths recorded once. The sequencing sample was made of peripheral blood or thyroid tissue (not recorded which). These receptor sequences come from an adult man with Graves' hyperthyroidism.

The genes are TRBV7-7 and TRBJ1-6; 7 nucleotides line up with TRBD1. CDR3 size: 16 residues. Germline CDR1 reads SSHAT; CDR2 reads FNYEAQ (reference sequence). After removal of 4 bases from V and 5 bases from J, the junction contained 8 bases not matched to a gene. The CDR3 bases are TGTGCCAGCAGCTCAACAGCCGGGACAGATAATTCACCCCTCCACTTT. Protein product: CASSSTAGTDNSPLHF.

CDR3 DNA: TGTGCCAGCAGCGGAGGCCCCAGGGAAATGGCTGAAGCTTTCTTT. Translating gives CASSGGPREMAEAFF. The chain is built from TRBV5-5 and TRBJ1-1, with a possible D match to TRBD1 (5 bases). The V gene lost 4 bases and the J gene lost 6 bases, with 19 bases spanning the gap. Germline-derived CDR1 and CDR2 are SGHKS and YYEKEE (reference sequence). This CDR3 comprises 15 residues.

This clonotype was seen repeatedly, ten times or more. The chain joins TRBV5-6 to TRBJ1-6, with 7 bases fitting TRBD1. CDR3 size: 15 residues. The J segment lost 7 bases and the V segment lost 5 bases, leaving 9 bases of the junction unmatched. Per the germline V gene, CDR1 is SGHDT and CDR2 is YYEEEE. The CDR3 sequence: CASSYGQAWNSPLHF. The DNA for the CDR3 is TGTGCCAGCAGTTACGGACAGGCGTGGAATTCACCCCTCCACTTT.

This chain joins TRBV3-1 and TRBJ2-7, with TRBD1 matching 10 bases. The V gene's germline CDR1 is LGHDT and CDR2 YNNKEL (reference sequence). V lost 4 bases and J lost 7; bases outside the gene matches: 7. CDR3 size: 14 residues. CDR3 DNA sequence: TGTGCCAGCAGCCCTCGGGACAGGGGTCAAGAGCAGTACTTC. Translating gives CASSPRDRGQEQYF.

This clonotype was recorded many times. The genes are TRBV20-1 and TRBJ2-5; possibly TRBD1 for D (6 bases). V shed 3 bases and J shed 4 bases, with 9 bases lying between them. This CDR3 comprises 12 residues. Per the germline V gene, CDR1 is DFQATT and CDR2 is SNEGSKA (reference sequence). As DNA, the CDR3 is TGCAGTGCTAGCCGCAGGGGAGAGACCCAGTACTTC. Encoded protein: CSASRRGETQYF.